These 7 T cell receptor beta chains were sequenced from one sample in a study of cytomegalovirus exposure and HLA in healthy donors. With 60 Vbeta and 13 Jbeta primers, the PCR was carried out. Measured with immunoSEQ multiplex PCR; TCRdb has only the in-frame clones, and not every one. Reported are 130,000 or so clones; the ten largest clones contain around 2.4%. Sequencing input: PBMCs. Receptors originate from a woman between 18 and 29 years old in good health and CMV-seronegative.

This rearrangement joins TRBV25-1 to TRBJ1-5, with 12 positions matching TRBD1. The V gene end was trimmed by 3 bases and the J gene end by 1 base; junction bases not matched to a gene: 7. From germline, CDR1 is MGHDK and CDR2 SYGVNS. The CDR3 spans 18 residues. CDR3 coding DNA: TGTGCCAGCAGTGAGGGGACAGGGGGCCAAGGGAGCAATCAGCCCCAGCATTTT. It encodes CASSEGTGGQGSNQPQHF. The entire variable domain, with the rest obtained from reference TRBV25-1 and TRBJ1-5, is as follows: EADIYQTPRYLVIGTGKKITLECSQTMGHDKMYWYQQDPGMELHLIHYSYGVNSTEKGDLSSESTVSRIRTEHFPLTLESARPSHTSQYLCASSEGTGGQGSNQPQHFGDGTRLSIL.

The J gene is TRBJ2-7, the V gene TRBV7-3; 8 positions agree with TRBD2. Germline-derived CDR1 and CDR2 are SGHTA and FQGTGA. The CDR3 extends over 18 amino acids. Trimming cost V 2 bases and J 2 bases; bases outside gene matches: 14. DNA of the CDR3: TGTGCCAGCAGCTTAGCAGCAGAGCCACTAGCGGCCCCCTACGAGCAGTACGTC. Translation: CASSLAAEPLAAPYEQYV.

The CDR3 spells CASSLINYEQYF. In nucleotides, the CDR3 is TGTGCCAGCAGCTTGATCAACTACGAGCAGTACTTC. This chain uses TRBV5-6 with TRBJ2-7; no firm D call. Per the germline V gene, CDR1 is SGHDT and CDR2 is YYEEEE. This CDR3 contains 12 residues. V was pared by 1 base and J by 3 bases, with 5 bases between. The full variable domain, with the rest looked up from reference TRBV5-6 and TRBJ2-7, is DAGVTQSPTHLIKTRGQQVTLRCSPKSGHDTVSWYQQALGQGPQFIFQYYEEEERQRGNFPDRFSGHQFPNYSSELNVNALLLGDSALYLCASSLINYEQYFGPGTRLTVT.

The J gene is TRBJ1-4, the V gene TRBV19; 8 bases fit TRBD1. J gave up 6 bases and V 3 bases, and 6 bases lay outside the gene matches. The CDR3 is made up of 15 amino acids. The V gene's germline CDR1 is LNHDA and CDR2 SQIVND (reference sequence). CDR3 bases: TGTGCCAGTAGTATGGCAGGGGGCTTTGATGAAAAACTGTTTTTT. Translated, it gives CASSMAGGFDEKLFF.

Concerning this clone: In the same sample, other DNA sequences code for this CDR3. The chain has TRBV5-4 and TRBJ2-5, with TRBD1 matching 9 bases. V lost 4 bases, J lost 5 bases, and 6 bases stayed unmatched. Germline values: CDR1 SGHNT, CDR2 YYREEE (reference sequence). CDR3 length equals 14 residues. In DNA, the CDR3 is TGTGCCAGCAGCCAACAGGGGGCGGTGGAGACCCAGTACTTC. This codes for CASSQQGAVETQYF.

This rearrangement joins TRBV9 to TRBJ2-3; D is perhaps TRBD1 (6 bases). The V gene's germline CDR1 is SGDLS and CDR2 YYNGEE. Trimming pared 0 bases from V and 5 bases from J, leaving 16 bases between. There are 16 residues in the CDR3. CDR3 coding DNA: TGTGCCAGCAGCGTAGTGGGGGCGCGATCGGGAGATACGCAGTATTTT. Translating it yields CASSVVGARSGDTQYF.

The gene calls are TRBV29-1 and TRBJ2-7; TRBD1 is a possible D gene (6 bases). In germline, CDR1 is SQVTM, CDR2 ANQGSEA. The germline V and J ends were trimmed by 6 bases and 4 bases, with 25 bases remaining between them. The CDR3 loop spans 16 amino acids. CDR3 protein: CSVLPRQAGSLYEQYF. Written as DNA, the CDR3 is TGCAGCGTGCTACCCCGACAGGCAGGGAGCTTATACGAGCAGTACTTC.